These 29 T cell receptor beta chains were all obtained from the same sample, sequenced in a study of blood T cell repertoires in COVID-19. Generated by immunoSEQ multiplex PCR, the TCRdb table keeps only in-frame clones and is missing some. Of 200,000 or so clones listed, approximately 81% were seen once; the top ten hold about 10%. Input material: peripheral blood. The source is a woman older than 75 with acute or convalescent COVID-19.

V and J are TRBV27 and TRBJ1-1, with D uncertain. This CDR3 has 13 residues. In germline, CDR1 is MNHEY, CDR2 SMNVEV (reference sequence). V lost 3 bases and J lost 4, with 9 bases in between. The CDR3 bases are TGTGCCAGCAGTTTTAGGGAGGGCACTGAAGCTTTCTTT. It codes for CASSFREGTEAFF.

This rearrangement joins TRBV6-5 to TRBJ2-1; 7 bases align to TRBD1. Germline V gene sequence: CDR1 MNHEY, CDR2 SVGAGI. J gave up 5 bases and V 7 bases, and 8 bases lay outside the gene matches. The CDR3 length is 14 residues. CDR3 bases: TGTGCCAGCACCATGAGGGGGCAGAACAATGAGCAGTTCTTC. This encodes CASTMRGQNNEQFF.

This clone was observed a handful of times. The chain has TRBV4-3 and TRBJ2-2; TRBD2 might be the D (6 bases). CDR1 is LGHNA and CDR2 is YSLEER in the germline V gene. There are 14 residues in the CDR3. V was trimmed by 3 bases and J by 6 bases, leaving 11 bases between them. CDR3 loop: CASSQDGGSGELFF. The DNA of the CDR3 is TGCGCCAGCAGCCAGGACGGGGGATCCGGGGAGCTGTTTTTT.

This clone appeared a few times. CDR3 sequence reads: CASSRSPGGPGEQFF. The DNA of the CDR3 is TGTGCCAGCAGCCGTTCGCCGGGAGGGCCTGGGGAGCAGTTCTTC. The chain joins TRBV6-4 to TRBJ2-1; 8 bases match TRBD2. CDR3 size: 15 residues. Germline V gene data show CDR1 as MRHNA and CDR2 as SNTAGT. V shed 6 bases, J shed 10 bases, and the junction held 14 bases outside the gene matches.

CDR3: CAWRGTGNTYEQYF. CDR3 coding DNA: TGTGCCTGGAGGGGGACAGGGAATACCTACGAGCAGTACTTC. V usage is TRBV30 and J usage is TRBJ2-7, with 9 bases aligning to TRBD1. The CDR3 sequence is 14 residues long. With V trimmed by 3 bases and J by 2 bases, 5 bases remained unmatched. The V gene's germline CDR1 is GTSNPN and CDR2 SVGIG (reference sequence).

This sequence joins TRBV6-5 and TRBJ1-4; the match to TRBD1 covers 9 bases. CDR3 length: 14 amino acids. V gave up 9 bases and J gave up 5 bases; unmatched junction bases: 7. Germline lookup yields CDR1 MNHEY and CDR2 SVGAGI. CDR3 nucleotide sequence: TGTGCCAGTATACCGGGACAGGGCAATGAAAAACTGTTTTTT. Translation: CASIPGQGNEKLFF.

The rearrangement links TRBV30 to TRBJ1-1; D call uncertain. Germline V gene data show CDR1 as GTSNPN and CDR2 as SVGIG (reference sequence). The CDR3 sequence is 13 residues long. The V and J ends lost 2 bases and 6 bases respectively, with 13 bases between them. CDR3: CAWSRGGSPEAFF. CDR3 sequence (DNA): TGTGCCTGGAGTCGGGGTGGATCCCCTGAAGCTTTCTTT.

The V call is TRBV19, the J call TRBJ1-6; D is unresolved. CDR1 is LNHDA, CDR2 SQIVND, per germline (reference sequence). The CDR3 consists of 14 residues. V lost 6 bases and J 8 bases, leaving 14 bases between the germline ends. The CDR3 DNA follows: TGTGCCAGTAGCCTCCGGTCGGAGGATTCACCCCTCCACTTT. Amino acids: CASSLRSEDSPLHF.

This clone has more than one count but fewer than ten. This sequence joins TRBV6-2 or TRBV6-3 and TRBJ2-5; TRBD1 aligns across 10 bases. Germline V lookup: CDR1 MNHEY, CDR2 SVGEGT. CDR3 size: 16 residues. With 0 bases clipped from V and 2 bases from J, the junction kept 3 bases outside the gene matches. CDR3 in amino acids: CASSYSGQGLQETQYF. The CDR3 DNA is TGTGCCAGCAGTTACTCGGGACAGGGGTTACAAGAGACCCAGTACTTC.

In this sample, this clone turned up a few times. The V gene is TRBV9, the J gene TRBJ2-2, with a possible D match to TRBD2 (6 bases). The CDR3 is 14 residues long. Germline CDR1 and CDR2: SGDLS and YYNGEE. The V end was cut by 2 bases, the J end by 7 bases, with 12 bases between. The CDR3 spells CASSVEGSHGELFF. Here the CDR3 DNA reads TGTGCCAGCAGCGTGGAGGGGTCACACGGGGAGCTGTTTTTT.

This clone occurred a few times. This chain's CDR3 is CASSFLAPGLDEQFF. CDR3 DNA: TGCGCCAGCAGCTTTTTAGCGCCAGGTCTGGATGAGCAGTTCTTC. The gene calls are TRBV5-1 and TRBJ2-1; D perhaps matches TRBD2 (5 bases). Trimming took 2 bases from V and 8 from J, leaving 17 bases between them. The length of the CDR3 is 15 residues. Germline V lookup: CDR1 SGHRS, CDR2 YFSETQ.

This chain uses TRBV19 with TRBJ2-1; 7 bases line up with TRBD2. The J segment lost 3 bases and the V segment lost 3 bases, leaving 5 bases of the junction unmatched. Germline CDR1 LNHDA, CDR2 SQIVND (reference sequence). The CDR3 spans 15 residues. In DNA, the CDR3 is TGTGCCAGTAGTATCGGGGGAGGGGTCTACAATGAGCAGTTCTTC. The encoded protein is CASSIGGGVYNEQFF.

V gene TRBV30 combines with J gene TRBJ2-1, with D possibly matching TRBD2 (5 bases). Trimming removed 6 bases from V and 0 bases from J, with 18 bases in between. The CDR3 runs to 16 residues. Germline V gives CDR1 GTSNPN, CDR2 SVGIG (reference sequence). CDR3 amino acids: CACQDPQRSSYNEQFF. DNA for the CDR3: TGTGCCTGCCAAGACCCCCAGCGGAGCTCCTACAATGAGCAGTTCTTC.

The V call is TRBV7-2, the J call TRBJ1-3, with 11 bases fitting TRBD1. This CDR3 contains 18 residues. V lost 5 bases to trimming and J lost 2 bases; unmatched junction nucleotides: 11. Germline-derived CDR1 and CDR2 are SGHTA and FQGNSA. CDR3 sequence (DNA): TGTGCCAGCAGCGGCCGCGGGACAGGGGGACACACTGGAAACACCATATATTTT. It specifies CASSGRGTGGHTGNTIYF.

J is TRBJ2-5 and V is TRBV5-5, with D unclear. Germline assignment: CDR1 SGHKS and CDR2 YYEKEE (reference sequence). The CDR3 has 12 residues. Trimming stripped 4 bases from V and 4 bases from J, with 8 bases between. The CDR3 sequence: CASSMTGETQYF. The CDR3 coding sequence is TGTGCCAGCAGCATGACGGGAGAGACCCAGTACTTC.

This rearrangement joins TRBV19 to TRBJ1-2; D is ambiguous. The CDR3 covers 16 residues. The germline CDR1 and CDR2 sequences are LNHDA and SQIVND (reference sequence). V was shortened by 4 bases and J by 6 bases, with 21 bases between the two germline ends. CDR3 bases: TGTGCCAGTAGTAGGGCTCTTGCCACGGGGTTTAATGGCTACACCTTC. It encodes CASSRALATGFNGYTF. The full variable domain, its missing parts supplied by reference TRBV19 and TRBJ1-2, is DGGITQSPKYLFRKEGQNVTLSCEQNLNHDAMYWYRQDPGQGLRLIYYSQIVNDFQKGDIAEGYSVSREKKESFPLTVTSAQKNPTAFYLCASSRALATGFNGYTFGSGTRLTVV.

The chain combines TRBV7-2 with TRBJ2-7; D gene unclear. The CDR3 consists of 14 residues. The V gene's germline CDR1 is SGHTA and CDR2 FQGNSA. Trimming took 6 bases from V and 0 from J, leaving 12 bases between them. In DNA, the CDR3 is TGTGCCAGCAGGCCTACACGGAGCTCCTACGAGCAGTACTTC. Amino acids: CASRPTRSSYEQYF.

This chain links TRBV19 with TRBJ1-2; TRBD1 might be the D (6 bases). The CDR3 consists of 12 residues. V was pared by 4 bases and J by 4 bases, with 7 bases between. Germline lookup yields CDR1 LNHDA and CDR2 SQIVND (reference sequence). In DNA form, the CDR3 reads TGTGCCAGTAGTACACAGGGCTATGGCTACACCTTC. Amino acids: CASSTQGYGYTF.

CDR3 amino acids: CASSLGHQNTEAFF. CDR3 nucleotide sequence: TGCGCCAGCAGCTTGGGACATCAAAACACTGAAGCTTTCTTT. This sequence joins TRBV5-1 and TRBJ1-1, with D unresolved. Germline assignment: CDR1 SGHRS and CDR2 YFSETQ. The CDR3 loop spans 14 amino acids. V was clipped by 0 bases and J by 2 bases, with 8 bases between them.

The chain links TRBV28 to TRBJ2-1; TRBD2 aligns across 13 bases. Trimming took 5 bases from V and 9 from J; bases not matched to a gene: 10. The CDR3 runs to 16 residues. Looked up from germline, CDR1 is MDHEN and CDR2 is SYDVKM. The CDR3 DNA is TGTGCCAGCAGTGGACCGGGACTAGCGGGACGGACTGAGCAGTTCTTC. The encoded protein is CASSGPGLAGRTEQFF.

This sequence joins TRBV2 and TRBJ2-3; a possible D gene is TRBD2 (5 bases). Germline loops: CDR1 SNHLY, CDR2 FYNNEI. V was clipped by 3 bases and J by 1 base, with 8 bases between them. The CDR3 runs 14 residues. This CDR3 reads CASSEISGTDTQYF. CDR3 nucleotide sequence: TGTGCCAGCAGTGAGATTAGCGGCACAGATACGCAGTATTTT.

The chain combines TRBV7-3 with TRBJ2-1; 7 nucleotides match TRBD2. The CDR3 totals 14 residues. CDR1 SGHTA and CDR2 FQGTGA come from the germline V gene. Unmatched junction bases numbered 7, after V lost 5 bases and J lost 6 bases. The CDR3 DNA sequence: TGTGCCAGCAGCCTACCCGGGAGGATCAATGAGCAGTTCTTC. As protein: CASSLPGRINEQFF.

CDR3 residues: CASLSQGAGGYTF. CDR3 nucleotide sequence: TGTGCCAGCCTATCACAGGGGGCAGGCGGCTACACCTTC. The chain employs TRBV6-5 and TRBJ1-2; TRBD1 matches 9 bases. This CDR3 is built from 13 residues. Per the germline V gene, CDR1 is MNHEY and CDR2 is SVGAGI. The V gene end was trimmed by 8 bases and the J gene end by 8 bases; junction bases not matched to a gene: 9.

The chain combines TRBV19 with TRBJ1-5, with D tentatively TRBD1 (5 bases). Looked up from germline, CDR1 is LNHDA and CDR2 is SQIVND (reference sequence). This CDR3 region has 16 residues. Trimming stripped 5 bases from V and 0 bases from J, with 14 bases between. DNA of the CDR3: TGTGCCAGTAGTTCGATCACAGGCTATAGCAATCAGCCCCAGCATTTT. It is translated as CASSSITGYSNQPQHF.

This rearrangement joins TRBV19 to TRBJ2-7; 7 bases are shared with TRBD2. The junction had 7 bases not matched to a gene; V was cut back by 5 bases and J by 3 bases. From germline, CDR1 is LNHDA and CDR2 SQIVND (reference sequence). This CDR3 contains 14 residues. This chain's CDR3 is CASSLGLLHYEQYF. DNA for the CDR3: TGTGCCAGTAGTTTGGGACTACTCCACTACGAGCAGTACTTC.

The V call is TRBV10-2, the J call TRBJ1-6; no reliable D call. The CDR3 covers 16 residues. Germline lookup yields CDR1 WSHSY and CDR2 SAAADI. V lost 3 bases and J lost 4, with 13 bases in between. CDR3 DNA: TGCGCCAGCAGTGAAGCGACGGCTTATTATAATTCACCCCTCCACTTT. This translates into CASSEATAYYNSPLHF.

This chain uses TRBV18 with TRBJ2-7, with unresolved D. The CDR3 has 14 amino acids. Looked up from germline, CDR1 is KGHSH and CDR2 is LQKENI. The V and J ends lost 4 bases and 2 bases respectively, with 12 bases between them. The CDR3 spells CASSLNSSPYEQYF. The CDR3, as DNA: TGTGCCAGCTCACTAAACAGCAGTCCCTACGAGCAGTACTTC.

Details on this clone: Germline is not matched at one junction end, which may reflect a read error. J is TRBJ1-5 and V is TRBV2, with 11 bases that match TRBD1. Germline CDR1 is SNHLY and CDR2 is FYNNEI. This CDR3 has 13 residues. The CDR3 sequence: CARRGTGGQPQHF. The CDR3, as DNA: TGTGCCCGCAGAGGGACAGGGGGTCAGCCCCAGCATTTT.

For the CDR3, the DNA is TGTGCCAGCAGCTCCCTCATGGGGGCCGGGACAGATACGCAGTATTTT. It codes for CASSSLMGAGTDTQYF. The genes are TRBV11-3 and TRBJ2-3, with D perhaps TRBD1 (6 bases). The germline V and J ends were trimmed by 4 bases and 3 bases, with 17 bases remaining between them. This CDR3 is built from 16 residues. Germline CDR1 SGHNT, CDR2 YENEEA.